The entry below describes one T cell receptor (beta chain). The protocol was immunoSEQ multiplex PCR, while the TCRdb copy is restricted to in-frame clones and leaves out a portion. The data show around 130,000 clones, about 90% seen once. This sample was taken from a study of control samples from healthy donors and cancer patients. The CDR3 spans 15 residues. Germline loops: CDR1 SGHNT, CDR2 YENEEA. V was clipped by 4 bases and J by 0 bases; unmatched bases: 2. The chain has TRBV11-3 and TRBJ2-3; 9 nucleotides line up with TRBD2. Specimen: blood. The receptor was derived from a man aged 50 or older in good health. CDR3 sequence (DNA): TGTGCCAGCAGCTCGCGGGGGGGGAGCACAGATACGCAGTATTTT. Translated: CASSSRGGSTDTQYF.